This TCR beta chain derives from a study of blood T cell repertoires in COVID-19. About the research overall: Some COVID-19 samples were acute and others convalescent; all came from the United States, Italy and Spain. PBMCs, B-cell-depleted T cells, or T cells provided the cDNA or gDNA that made up the material.

Study processing details: Amplification of reference gene primers was used by the study to estimate nucleated cell counts. Here immunoSEQ multiplex PCR was the method, and the copy in TCRdb shows in-frame clones only, minus some. V, J and clone size are those of that table, while D and trimming were read from the DNA. This table holds around 250,000 clones, approximately 80% found once. Input material: peripheral blood. The TCR was taken from a human donor in a cohort sampled during active COVID-19.

DNA of the CDR3: TGTGCCAGCAGCGTCCTCCCAGATACGCAGTATTTT. Its protein is CASSVLPDTQYF. The chain joins TRBV9 to TRBJ2-3; D unclear. The V end lost 2 bases, the J end lost 4 bases, and 5 bases lay between the germline ends. This CDR3 is 12 amino acids long. CDR1 and CDR2 from the germline V gene are SGDLS and YYNGEE.